This T cell receptor beta chain came from a study of cytomegalovirus exposure and HLA in healthy donors. Clones were read by immunoSEQ multiplex PCR, and TCRdb kept only the in-frame ones, dropping some. The sample records 100,000 to 150,000 clones, about nine tenths being singletons. CDR1 and CDR2 (germline): MNHNY, SVGAGI (reference sequence). Trimming cost V 4 bases and J 7 bases; bases outside gene matches: 11. The CDR3 runs to 15 residues. This TCR was sampled from a man aged 30 to 45 in good health and CMV-seronegative. Sequenced: PBMCs. The chain joins TRBV6-6 to TRBJ1-2; 8 nucleotides match TRBD1. DNA for the CDR3: TGTGCCAGCAGTTGGCCCAGGGGGCAAAGGGCTGGCTACACCTTC. This sequence encodes CASSWPRGQRAGYTF.